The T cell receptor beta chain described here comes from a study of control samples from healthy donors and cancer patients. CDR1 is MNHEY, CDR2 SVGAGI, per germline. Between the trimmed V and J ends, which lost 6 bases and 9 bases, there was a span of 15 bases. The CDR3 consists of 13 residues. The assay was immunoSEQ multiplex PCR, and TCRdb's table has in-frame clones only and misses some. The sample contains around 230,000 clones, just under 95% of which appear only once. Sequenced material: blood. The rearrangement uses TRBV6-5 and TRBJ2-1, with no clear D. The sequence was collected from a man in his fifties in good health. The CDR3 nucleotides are TGTGCCAGCAGCCAAGAAGGACGGCCTGAGCAGTTCTTC. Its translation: CASSQEGRPEQFF.